The 31 T cell receptor beta chains below come from one sample, sequenced in a study of OX40 agonist ivuxolimab in advanced cancers. Libraries were prepared by immunoSEQ multiplex PCR; TCRdb keeps only in-frame clonotypes and omits some of them. This sample has 65,000 to 95,000 clones, with roughly 90% found just once. The sample here was CD4+ or CD8+ T cells sorted from blood, taken in a trial of the OX40 agonist ivuxolimab. These receptors were taken from an adult with an advanced solid tumor such as melanoma, head and neck, liver or kidney cancer.

V and J are TRBV5-1 and TRBJ2-7; tentatively, D is TRBD1 (6 bases). CDR3 size: 15 residues. The germline gives CDR1 SGHRS, CDR2 YFSETQ. V was clipped by 3 bases and J by 2 bases, with 15 bases between them. The CDR3 nucleotides are TGCGCCAGCAGCTCAGACAGGCCATCCCCCTACGAGCAGTACTTC. Translating gives CASSSDRPSPYEQYF.

In regard to this clone: Other DNA sequences in this sample translate to the same CDR3. This chain uses TRBV25-1 with TRBJ1-2; unclear D gene. Germline CDR1 is MGHDK and CDR2 is SYGVNS. This CDR3 comprises 11 residues. Trimming removed 2 bases from V and 2 bases from J, with 0 bases in between. The CDR3 bases are TGTGCCAGCAGTGAAAACTATGGCTACACCTTC. Amino acids: CASSENYGYTF.

This clone is a singleton in its sample. Additional DNA sequences in this sample encode the identical CDR3. The rearrangement joins TRBV21-1 to TRBJ2-7; TRBD2, the D gene given by the table, was not confirmed from the DNA. TRBV21-1 is assigned pseudogene status. The CDR3 length is 15 residues. The CDR3 DNA reads as TGTGCCAGCAGCAAAGGGAGGGGTGGGGATTACGAGCAGTACTTC. Protein sequence: CASSKGRGGDYEQYF.

Here the CDR3 reads CASSEVGQGHGYTF. The CDR3, as DNA: TGTGCCAGCAGTGAAGTGGGTCAGGGTCATGGCTACACCTTC. This chain connects TRBV6-1 to TRBJ1-2; TRBD1 is a possible D gene (5 bases). Trimming stripped 1 base from V and 6 bases from J, with 12 bases between. This CDR3 spans 14 amino acids. Germline V gives CDR1 MNHNS, CDR2 SASEGT.

This clone is a singleton in its sample. The rearrangement links TRBV11-2 to TRBJ1-1; 9 bases align to TRBD1. CDR3 length: 16 amino acids. Germline lookup yields CDR1 SGHAT and CDR2 FQNNGV. The junction had 9 bases not matched to a gene; V was cut back by 1 base and J by 6 bases. CDR3 protein: CASSLGGGDRAAEAFF. The CDR3 region has the DNA TGTGCCAGCAGCTTAGGAGGGGGGGACAGGGCAGCTGAAGCTTTCTTT.

This clone was seen only a few times. The CDR3 DNA reads as TGTGCCAGCAGCCCGACAGGGTGGGAAAATTCACCCCTCCACTTT. Translation: CASSPTGWENSPLHF. The chain couples TRBV5-4 to TRBJ1-6; the match to TRBD1 covers 7 bases. The CDR3 has 15 residues. Germline V CDR1 and CDR2: SGHNT, YYREEE (reference sequence). V trimming: 4 bases; J trimming: 7 bases; junction bases outside the gene matches: 8.

V and J are TRBV11-3 and TRBJ2-7, with 8 bases identical to TRBD1. Trimming at V came to 4 bases and at J to 4 bases, leaving 0 bases not matched to a gene. The CDR3 has 12 residues. Germline values: CDR1 SGHNT, CDR2 YENEEA. Written as DNA, the CDR3 is TGTGCCAGCAGCTGGACAGGGTACGAGCAGTACTTC. Encoded protein: CASSWTGYEQYF.

The rearrangement joins TRBV11-1 to TRBJ1-1; D might be TRBD1 (5 bases). CDR1 and CDR2 from the germline V gene are SGHAT and FQDESV (reference sequence). Trimming pared 1 base from V and 0 bases from J, leaving 9 bases between. CDR3 length: 15 amino acids. The CDR3 sequence: CASSLVGVLNTEAFF. The CDR3 region has the DNA TGTGCCAGCAGCTTAGTAGGGGTTCTGAACACTGAAGCTTTCTTT.

The chain recombines TRBV30 with TRBJ1-1, with a tentative D call TRBD1 (5 bases). The CDR3 is 15 amino acids. Between the trimmed V and J ends, which lost 5 bases and 5 bases, there was a span of 21 bases. Germline V gene data show CDR1 as GTSNPN and CDR2 as SVGIG (reference sequence). CDR3 region: CAWYTRGGIGTEAFF. The CDR3 nucleotides are TGTGCCTGGTATACCCGGGGGGGTATAGGAACTGAAGCTTTCTTT.

V usage is TRBV21-1 and J usage is TRBJ1-5. TRBV21-1 is marked as a pseudogene. This CDR3 is 12 amino acids long. The CDR3 DNA reads TGTGCCAGCAGCAAAGCGCTAACCCCTCGGCATTTT. Translating gives CASSKALTPRHF.

This chain uses TRBV5-4 with TRBJ2-3, with TRBD2 identical over 8 bases. Germline-derived CDR1 and CDR2 are SGHNT and YYREEE (reference sequence). The junction had 5 bases not matched to a gene; V was cut back by 3 bases and J by 2 bases. CDR3 length: 15 amino acids. The CDR3 protein is CASSYRTSYTDTQYF. The CDR3 bases are TGTGCCAGCAGCTATCGGACTAGCTACACAGATACGCAGTATTTT.

The V call is TRBV7-8, the J call TRBJ2-2; 9 bases fit TRBD2. This CDR3 contains 18 residues. Germline-derived CDR1 and CDR2 are SGHVS and FQNEAQ. V trimming: 5 bases; J trimming: 0 bases; junction bases outside the gene matches: 10. The CDR3 sequence: CASSPGGSGSANTGELFF. CDR3 sequence (DNA): TGTGCCAGCAGCCCAGGGGGTAGCGGGAGCGCGAACACCGGGGAGCTGTTTTTT.

The chain uses TRBV5-1 and TRBJ2-3; 8 nucleotides line up with TRBD2. Germline V gene sequence: CDR1 SGHRS, CDR2 YFSETQ. The CDR3 is 15 amino acids. The trim removed 4 bases at V and 1 base at J, leaving 5 bases unmatched. DNA of the CDR3: TGCGCCAGCAGCCCCGCAGCGGGAGGCACAGATACGCAGTATTTT. Its protein is CASSPAAGGTDTQYF.

V usage is TRBV7-9 and J usage is TRBJ1-2; 7 bases line up with TRBD1. The CDR3 has 13 residues. Per germline, CDR1 SEHNR and CDR2 FQNEAQ (reference sequence). The ends lost 6 bases at V and 8 bases at J; junction bases unmatched: 9. The CDR3 DNA reads as TGTGCCAGCAGTAAGAGGGGGCTACGAGGCTACACCTTC. It codes for CASSKRGLRGYTF.

This chain connects TRBV5-1 to TRBJ1-2; D perhaps matches TRBD1 (5 bases). Germline CDR1 is SGHRS and CDR2 is YFSETQ. Trimming stripped 4 bases from V and 4 bases from J, with 8 bases between. This CDR3 comprises 12 residues. The CDR3 sequence is CASSRDGYGYTF. The CDR3 DNA is TGCGCCAGCAGCCGGGACGGCTATGGCTACACCTTC.

The J gene is TRBJ2-2, the V gene TRBV6-5; 13 bases align to TRBD2. The trim removed 5 bases at V and 5 bases at J, leaving 2 bases unmatched. Looked up from germline, CDR1 is MNHEY and CDR2 is SVGAGI. The length of the CDR3 is 15 residues. Here the CDR3 DNA reads TGTGCCAGCAGTCTGACTAGCGGGGGGACCGGGGAGCTGTTTTTT. Translation gives CASSLTSGGTGELFF.

The J gene is TRBJ1-2, the V gene TRBV5-1; D gene unclear. Germline CDR1 reads SGHRS; CDR2 reads YFSETQ. This CDR3 comprises 15 residues. The germline V and J ends were trimmed by 0 bases and 3 bases, with 12 bases remaining between them. CDR3 nucleotides: TGCGCCAGCAGCTTGGAAGTAACAACCTACTATGGCTACACCTTC. The encoded protein is CASSLEVTTYYGYTF.

The chain couples TRBV2 to TRBJ1-2; D uncertain. There are 12 residues in the CDR3. V was clipped by 4 bases and J by 1 base, with 4 bases between them. Germline assignment: CDR1 SNHLY and CDR2 FYNNEI. This CDR3 is CASSAGNYGYTF. Written as DNA, the CDR3 is TGTGCCAGCAGTGCCGGTAACTATGGCTACACCTTC.

This rearrangement joins TRBV6-1 to TRBJ2-7, with 7 bases aligning to TRBD1. The J segment lost 3 bases and the V segment lost 5 bases, leaving 7 bases of the junction unmatched. This CDR3 is 14 amino acids long. CDR1 is MNHNS, CDR2 SASEGT, per germline. For the CDR3, the DNA is TGTGCCAGCAGTCCAAACAGGGGTAGCTACGAGCAGTACTTC. Translation: CASSPNRGSYEQYF.

The genes are TRBV5-1 and TRBJ2-2; D is tentatively TRBD1 or TRBD2 (5 bases each). The ends were cut back, 4 bases at V and 5 bases at J, with 15 bases in the middle. The CDR3 sequence is 15 residues long. The germline V gene has CDR1 SGHRS and CDR2 YFSETQ. CDR3 sequence reads: CASSGQGRGTGELFF. The CDR3 region has the DNA TGCGCCAGCAGCGGGCAGGGAAGAGGGACCGGGGAGCTGTTTTTT.

Notes on this clone: Other DNA variants within this sample encode the same CDR3. The chain carries TRBV5-1 and TRBJ1-6; D unclear. The length of the CDR3 is 14 residues. CDR1 is SGHRS, CDR2 YFSETQ, per germline. Trimming took off 2 bases at V and 6 bases at J, with 9 bases between the two ends. Here the CDR3 reads CASSFGTGNSPLHF. CDR3 in DNA: TGCGCCAGCAGCTTCGGAACCGGTAATTCACCCCTCCACTTT.

J is TRBJ2-3 and V is TRBV11-2; D is perhaps TRBD1 or TRBD2 (5 bases each). This CDR3 is 13 amino acids long. The V and J ends lost 0 bases and 14 bases respectively, with 15 bases between them. Germline assignment: CDR1 SGHAT and CDR2 FQNNGV. In DNA, the CDR3 is TGTGCCAGCAGCTTAGACGGGGCAGGGCGGAGGTATTTT. Amino acids: CASSLDGAGRRYF.

This chain uses TRBV5-1 with TRBJ2-3; D is uncertain. Germline V gives CDR1 SGHRS, CDR2 YFSETQ. The CDR3 is 14 amino acids. V gave up 0 bases and J gave up 2 bases, with 7 bases separating them. The CDR3 DNA is TGCGCCAGCAGCTTGGATCAGAACACAGATACGCAGTATTTT. Translation gives CASSLDQNTDTQYF.

The rearrangement joins TRBV30 to TRBJ2-3; TRBD1 aligns across 11 bases. The germline gives CDR1 GTSNPN, CDR2 SVGIG (reference sequence). This CDR3 is 16 amino acids long. The trim removed 2 bases at V and 3 bases at J, leaving 7 bases unmatched. CDR3 sequence reads: CAWSTGTGGLTDTQYF. The CDR3 nucleotides read TGTGCCTGGAGTACCGGGACAGGGGGTTTGACAGATACGCAGTATTTT.

The chain carries TRBV4-2 and TRBJ2-3, with D hard to call. V dropped 3 bases and J dropped 3 bases, with 4 bases sitting between them. CDR1 and CDR2 from the germline V gene are LGHNA and YNFKEQ. The CDR3 is 12 amino acids. CDR3 nucleotides: TGTGCCAGCAGCCACTCTACAGATACGCAGTATTTT. As protein: CASSHSTDTQYF.

The V gene is TRBV29-1, the J gene TRBJ2-3; TRBD2 matches at 13 bases. This CDR3 contains 17 residues. Trimming took 6 bases from V and 1 from J; bases not matched to a gene: 10. CDR1 and CDR2 (germline): SQVTM, ANQGSEA. CDR3 DNA: TGCAGCGTCCACGGACTAGCGGGAGAAGGGGGCACAGATACGCAGTATTTT. It codes for CSVHGLAGEGGTDTQYF.

This chain joins TRBV5-1 and TRBJ2-1; D is uncertain. The CDR3 has 17 residues. Trimming took 0 bases from V and 0 from J, leaving 13 bases between them. Germline V gene data show CDR1 as SGHRS and CDR2 as YFSETQ. The CDR3 DNA follows: TGCGCCAGCAGCTTGGGTCCTACCAGGAGCTCCTACAATGAGCAGTTCTTC. It translates to CASSLGPTRSSYNEQFF.

The chain uses TRBV7-2 and TRBJ2-7; TRBD1 aligns across 8 bases. The CDR3 is 15 amino acids. CDR1 and CDR2 from the germline V gene are SGHTA and FQGNSA. V gave up 3 bases and J gave up 2 bases; unmatched junction bases: 6. CDR3 coding DNA: TGTGCCAGCAGCTTTACCGGGACAGGTGCCTACGAGCAGTACTTC. Translation: CASSFTGTGAYEQYF.

The chain couples TRBV2 to TRBJ1-1; tentative D call: TRBD1 (5 bases). CDR3 size: 15 residues. Germline V gene lookup returns CDR1 SNHLY and CDR2 FYNNEI. V was cut by 6 bases and J by 3 bases, with 17 bases left in between. The CDR3 region has the DNA TGTGCCAGCAGGACCTCCTTCCGGGGGGACACTGAAGCTTTCTTT. Its translation: CASRTSFRGDTEAFF.

The V and J genes are TRBV4-1 and TRBJ2-3; TRBD2 matches at 7 bases. V shed 2 bases and J 3 bases; nucleotides not matched to a gene: 17. The CDR3 is 19 residues long. CDR1 and CDR2 from the germline V gene are MGHRA and YSYEKL. The CDR3 loop reads CASSQQPLNGGLGTDTQYF. The DNA for the CDR3 is TGCGCCAGCAGCCAACAACCTCTAAACGGGGGGTTGGGTACAGATACGCAGTATTTT.

The chain combines TRBV30 with TRBJ1-1; 12 positions match TRBD1. The CDR3 loop spans 16 amino acids. Trimming removed 2 bases from V and 4 bases from J; junction bases left unmatched: 8. Germline V gene lookup returns CDR1 GTSNPN and CDR2 SVGIG (reference sequence). CDR3 in amino acids: CAWSLGDRGRSTEAFF. Here the CDR3 DNA reads TGTGCCTGGAGTTTGGGGGACAGGGGGCGCAGCACTGAAGCTTTCTTT. Combining the CDR3 with reference TRBV30 and TRBJ1-1 gives the whole variable domain SQTIHQWPATLVQPVGSPLSLECTVEGTSNPNLYWYRQAAGRGLQLLFYSVGIGQISSEVPQNLSASRPQDRQFILSSKKLLLSDSGFYLCAWSLGDRGRSTEAFFGQGTRLTVV.